Below, one T cell receptor (beta chain) is given with its context. Its specificity is unknown. A much larger clone sits a single nucleotide away, making a read error possible. From the 5' RACE reads, TCRdb called clonotypes with MiXCR, one entry per CDR3 protein. The data show about 11,000 distinct CDR3 sequences, under 35% seen once. General study results and limits: Tumor-infiltrating Treg TCR alpha and beta sequences overlapped most with tumor naive CD4+ T cells, then blood naive. Tumor memory CD4+ T cell TCR gene usage clustered with blood and lymph node memory CD4+ cells and lymph node naive CD4+ cells.

Treg sorting used a CD4+CD25+CD127-/low gate. The CDR3 has 12 residues. The J gene is TRBJ2-7, the V gene TRBV12-3 or TRBV12-4; TRBD1 or TRBD2 may be the D gene (6 bases each). Sequenced: Tregs sorted from a lymph node. The source is a female donor with breast cancer. The CDR3 reads CASSPGAYVQYF. The DNA for the CDR3 is TGTGCCAGCAGTCCGGGGGCCTACGTGCAGTACTTC.